The clone carrying this TCR beta chain was seen repeatedly, ten times or more. As yet, its antigen is unknown. Quantitative molecular-barcoded 5'-RACE generated the TCR beta libraries. TCRdb re-called the 5' RACE reads through MiXCR, storing one row per CDR3 protein. The sample yields 300,000 to 400,000 distinct CDR3 sequences, around 20% seen once. The sample is drawn from a study of CD8 T cells in ankylosing spondylitis. Study-wide results and limits: A motif in TCR beta, a set of roughly 8 highly homologous variants, appeared characteristic of ankylosing spondylitis blood. Disease-linked clones reportedly showed significant enrichment in matched ankylosing spondylitis synovial fluid.

The CDR3 totals 11 residues. Germline CDR1 reads SQVTM; CDR2 reads ANQGSEA. V dropped 7 bases and J dropped 8 bases, with 14 bases sitting between them. The V and J genes are TRBV29-1 and TRBJ1-2, with D tentatively TRBD1 (5 bases). This receptor was obtained from a male donor with ankylosing spondylitis. The sequenced sample was blood, either unsorted or a sorted T cell fraction (not recorded which). The CDR3 here is CSGGEAEGYTF. The DNA for the CDR3 is TGCAGCGGGGGGGAGGCGGAAGGCTACACCTTC.